This T cell receptor (beta chain) was captured in a study of technical replicates of blood from several donors. Sequenced by immunoSEQ multiplex PCR; TCRdb stores in-frame clones only, minus some. This sample has around 92,000 clones, with about 94% found just once. The CDR3 totals 14 residues. Germline CDR1 and CDR2: MGHRA and YSYEKL. The V and J ends lost 5 bases and 0 bases respectively, with 11 bases between them. The source of this sequence is a human donor in good health. Sequenced material: T cells isolated from PBMCs. The chain carries TRBV4-1 and TRBJ2-7, with D perhaps matching TRBD1 (6 bases). The CDR3 DNA reads as TGCGCCAGCAGCTTCCGACAGGTCTCCTACGAGCAGTACTTC. It translates to CASSFRQVSYEQYF.